A single T cell receptor beta chain is shown here with its context. This CDR3 comprises 15 residues. Germline V gives CDR1 SGHTA, CDR2 FQGNSA. The trim removed 5 bases at V and 1 base at J, leaving 6 bases unmatched. This sample was included in a study of beta chain features in type 1 diabetes. All of the isolated RNA was reverse transcribed, so expressed TCRB transcripts were sequenced. The data were produced by immunoSEQ multiplex PCR, yet TCRdb's version contains in-frame clones alone and is incomplete. The sample holds a few hundred thousand clones; 8% to 13% are singletons and the top ten take over 0.015%.

This sequence was found in a woman aged 25-40 years in good health. Sequenced sample: naive CD4+ T cells from blood. The V gene is TRBV7-2, the J gene TRBJ2-7; 9 bases map to TRBD1. This CDR3 reads CASSARDRASYEQYF. CDR3 nucleotides: TGTGCCAGCAGCGCCCGGGACAGGGCGTCCTACGAGCAGTACTTC.